This T cell receptor (beta chain) comes out of a study of blood T cell repertoires in COVID-19 (dated by TCRdb to 2020 to 2022). The study in broad terms: Collaborator samples came from the United States, Italy and Spain and covered acute and convalescent phases of COVID-19. Deeply sampled blood TCRbeta repertoires from subjects exposed to, actively infected with, or recovered from COVID-19 were included in the dataset. The repertoires were released in a freely available public database intended as a resource for research on the immune response to SARS-CoV-2. Samples were obtained from the ongoing ImmuneRACE study (first 160 participants) and from 1,000 to 1,500 subjects provided by 6 global collaborators. A de-identified subject ID, COVID-19 status, age in years and sex were almost always included in the sample metadata. The prospective study material was composed of cDNA or gDNA derived from T cells, B-cell-depleted T cells, or PBMCs. Where HLA class I and class II types were available, the types were taken from metadata supplied by the sample provider, not from assay-based typing.

Of note for this clone: Its cognate antigen has yet to be identified. The input lacks base qualities; no much larger clone sits a single base away.

The immunoSEQ Assay, a bias-controlled multiplex PCR, was used to amplify TCRbeta CDR3 regions from genomic DNA. The paper's processing steps were these. The number of nucleated cells in each sample was estimated by amplification of reference gene primers within the assay. To quantify the absolute abundance of each unique TCRbeta CDR3 rearrangement, sequence reads were collapsed and filtered. For each sample, productive Simpson clonality was calculated by taking the square root of Simpson's diversity index across productive rearrangements. The table comes from immuneACCESS by way of TCRdb, which keeps in-frame sequences with V and J called. Part of the clones is missing from these tables; in studies checked, under half for an unresolved V gene and the rest for unknown reasons. Clone size and V and J calls were adopted from that table, with D and trimming inferred from the DNA. A total of nearly 350,000 clones appear in this sample, around 83% of them only once. Jointly, the top ten make up approximately 3% of the sample.

General conclusions and limits of the study: The amount of clinical and demographic metadata varied by source and participant and was provided uncurated.

V is cut back by 4 bases and J by 0 bases, with 4 bases in the junction unmatched. The germline V gene (reference sequence) gives CDR1 as LGHDT and CDR2 as YNNKEL. The CDR3 has 16 amino acids, counting the end cysteine and phenylalanine. Only the CDR3 DNA stays, 48 bases, in frame from base 1. Collaborating institutions collected whole blood in K2EDTA tubes following their own protocols. For TCRbeta analysis, collaborators shipped samples in one of three forms: frozen whole blood, isolated PBMCs, or DNA extracted from either of those sample types. Recombination connected TRBV3-1 (or the pseudogene TRBV3-2) to TRBJ2-3; 10 bases in the junction line up with TRBD2. The sequence was obtained from a man aged 25-40 years with active or convalescent COVID-19. Sequenced material: peripheral blood. The CDR3 reads CASSLGLAASTDTQYF. The nucleotide sequence reads TGTGCCAGCAGCCTTGGACTAGCGGCTAGCACAGATACGCAGTATTTT.